This T cell receptor beta chain was captured in a study of glioma-infiltrating T cells after dendritic cell vaccination. Study summary: Samples are from glioblastoma patients in Phase I and II dendritic cell vaccine trials. Notes on the study in general: Complete blood and tumor specimen sets were limited to few patients. Higher pretreatment TIL content predicted longer progression-free time and survival.

Note on this clone: Its target is not known.

CDR3 length equals 17 residues. Germline CDR1 and CDR2: MNHNS and SASEGT. V dropped 4 bases and J dropped 0; count of bases not matched to a gene: 9. TCRdb keeps only in-frame clones here, not all; method: immunoSEQ multiplex PCR. The table lists approximately 82,000 clones, roughly 90% of them singletons. The specimen comprised blood, sampled before dendritic cell vaccination. The TCR comes from a human donor with glioblastoma. This chain uses TRBV6-1 with TRBJ1-1; 9 positions match TRBD1. The CDR3, as DNA: TGTGCCAGCAGTGGATTGGACAGGGGCGGGATGAACACTGAAGCTTTCTTT. This sequence encodes CASSGLDRGGMNTEAFF.